This record looks at one TCR beta chain sequence and its context. The antigen is unknown. The PCR contained 60 Vbeta and 13 Jbeta primers. The protocol was immunoSEQ multiplex PCR, while the TCRdb copy is restricted to in-frame clones and leaves out a portion. This sample yields roughly 240,000 clones, of which around 80% are seen a single time; approximately 5.3% belongs to the top ten. The source of the sample is a study of cytomegalovirus exposure and HLA in healthy donors. General observations from the study: Reportedly, diagnosis of cytomegalovirus status by the classifier showed high specificity and sensitivity.

Germline V gene data show CDR1 as SGHNT and CDR2 as YENEEA. Trimming cost V 5 bases and J 2 bases, with 7 bases left between them. The CDR3 runs 13 residues. Sequenced: PBMCs. The chain joins TRBV11-3 to TRBJ2-1; D ambiguous. The source of this sequence is a woman between 40 and 55 years old in good health and CMV-seropositive. The CDR3 DNA reads as TGTGCCAGCAGCCTGCCGGCCTACAATGAGCAGTTCTTC. Translated: CASSLPAYNEQFF.